This T cell receptor beta chain emerged from a study of identical twins. V lost 4 bases to trimming and J lost 12 bases, with 15 bases between them. The CDR3 is made up of 13 amino acids. CDR1 is SEHNR and CDR2 is FQNEAQ in the germline V gene (reference sequence). Via MiXCR, TCRdb re-called the 5' RACE reads, giving one row per CDR3 protein. The table has roughly 700,000 distinct CDR3 sequences, 8.5% to 9% seen once; the top ten hold 0.8% to 1%. The same data also went into a second study, on yellow fever vaccine responses in identical twins.

This chain uses TRBV7-9 with TRBJ1-4; tentative D call: TRBD1 (5 bases). The sample was PBMCs. This receptor was identified in a woman in her late teens or twenties in good health. CDR3 sequence (DNA): TGTGCCAGCAGCTCAACAGGTCTGGGAGAACTGTTTTTT. Its translation is CASSSTGLGELFF. Supplemented by reference TRBV7-9 and TRBJ1-4, the full variable domain reads DTGVSQNPRHKITKRGQNVTFRCDPISEHNRLYWYRQTLGQGPEFLTYFQNEAQLEKSRLLSDRFSAERPKGSFSTLEIQRTEQGDSAMYLCASSSTGLGELFFGSGTQLSVL.